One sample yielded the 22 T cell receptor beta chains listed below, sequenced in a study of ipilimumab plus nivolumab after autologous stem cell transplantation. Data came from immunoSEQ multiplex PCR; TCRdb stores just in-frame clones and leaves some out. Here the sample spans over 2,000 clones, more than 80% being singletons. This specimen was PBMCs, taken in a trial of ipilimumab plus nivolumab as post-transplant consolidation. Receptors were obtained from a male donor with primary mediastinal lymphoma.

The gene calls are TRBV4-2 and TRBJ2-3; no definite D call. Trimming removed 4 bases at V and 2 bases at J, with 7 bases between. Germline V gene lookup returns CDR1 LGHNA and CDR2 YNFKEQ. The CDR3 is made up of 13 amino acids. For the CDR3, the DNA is TGTGCCAGCAGCCGCCAAAACACAGATACGCAGTATTTT. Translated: CASSRQNTDTQYF.

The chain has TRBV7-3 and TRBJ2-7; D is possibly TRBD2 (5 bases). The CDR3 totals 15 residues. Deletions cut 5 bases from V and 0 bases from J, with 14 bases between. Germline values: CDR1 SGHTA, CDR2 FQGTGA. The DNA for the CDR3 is TGTGCCAGCAGCCCTCTCCCGGGGAGCTCCTACGAGCAGTACTTC. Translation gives CASSPLPGSSYEQYF.

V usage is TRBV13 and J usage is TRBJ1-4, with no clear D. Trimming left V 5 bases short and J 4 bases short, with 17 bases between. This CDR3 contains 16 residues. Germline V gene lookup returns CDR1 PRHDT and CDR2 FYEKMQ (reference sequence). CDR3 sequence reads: CASSPTHTRNNEKLFF. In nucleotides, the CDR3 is TGTGCCAGCAGCCCCACCCATACGCGAAATAATGAAAAACTGTTTTTT.

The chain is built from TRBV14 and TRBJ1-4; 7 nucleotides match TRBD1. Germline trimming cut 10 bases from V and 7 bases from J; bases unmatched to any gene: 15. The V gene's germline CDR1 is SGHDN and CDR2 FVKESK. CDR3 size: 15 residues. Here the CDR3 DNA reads TGTGCCACCCGGGACAGAAACAAAATAGGTGAAAAACTGTTTTTT. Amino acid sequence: CATRDRNKIGEKLFF. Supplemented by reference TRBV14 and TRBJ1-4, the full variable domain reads EAGVTQFPSHSVIEKGQTVTLRCDPISGHDNLYWYRRVMGKEIKFLLHFVKESKQDESGMPNNRFLAERTGGTYSTLKVQPAELEDSGVYFCATRDRNKIGEKLFFGSGTQLSVL.

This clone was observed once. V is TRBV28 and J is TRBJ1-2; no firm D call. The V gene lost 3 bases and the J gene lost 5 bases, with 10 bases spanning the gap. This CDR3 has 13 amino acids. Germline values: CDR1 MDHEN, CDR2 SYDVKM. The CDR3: CASSFAGKYGYTF. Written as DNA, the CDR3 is TGTGCCAGCAGTTTTGCAGGAAAGTATGGCTACACCTTC.

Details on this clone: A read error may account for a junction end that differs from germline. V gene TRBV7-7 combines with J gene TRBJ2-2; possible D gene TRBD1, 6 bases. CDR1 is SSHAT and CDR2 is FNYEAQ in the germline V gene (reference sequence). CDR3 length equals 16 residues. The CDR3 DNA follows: TGTGCTAGCAGCCAAGGCAGGGGAGTAGGAGTCGGGGAGCTGTTTTTT. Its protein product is CASSQGRGVGVGELFF.

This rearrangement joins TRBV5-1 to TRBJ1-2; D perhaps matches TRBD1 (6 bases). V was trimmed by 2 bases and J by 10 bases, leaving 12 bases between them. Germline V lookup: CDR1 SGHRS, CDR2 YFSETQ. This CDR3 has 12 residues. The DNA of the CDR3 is TGCGCCAGCAGCTTCGACAGGAGGGCCTACACCTTC. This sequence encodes CASSFDRRAYTF. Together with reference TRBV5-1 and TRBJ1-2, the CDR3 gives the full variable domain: KAGVTQTPRYLIKTRGQQVTLSCSPISGHRSVSWYQQTPGQGLQFLFEYFSETQRNKGNFPGRFSGRQFSNSRSEMNVSTLELGDSALYLCASSFDRRAYTFGSGTRLTVV.

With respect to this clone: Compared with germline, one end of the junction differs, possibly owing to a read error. CDR3 residues: CASSQVRGRLDF. CDR3 DNA: TGTGCCAGCAGCCAAGTCAGGGGGCGTTTGGACTTC. This sequence joins TRBV14 and TRBJ2-4; 8 bases fit TRBD1. Germline V gene data show CDR1 as SGHDN and CDR2 as FVKESK. The CDR3 totals 12 residues.

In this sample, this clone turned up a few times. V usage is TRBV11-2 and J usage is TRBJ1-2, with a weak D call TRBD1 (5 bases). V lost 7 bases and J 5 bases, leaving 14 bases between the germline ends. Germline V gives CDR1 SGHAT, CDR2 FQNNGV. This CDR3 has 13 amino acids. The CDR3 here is CASTLLGGYGYTF. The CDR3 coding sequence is TGTGCCAGCACCCTCCTCGGGGGTTATGGCTACACCTTC.

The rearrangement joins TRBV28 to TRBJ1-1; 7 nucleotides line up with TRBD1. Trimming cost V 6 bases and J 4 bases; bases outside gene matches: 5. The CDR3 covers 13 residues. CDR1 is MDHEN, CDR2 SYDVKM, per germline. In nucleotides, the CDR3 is TGTGCCAGCAGATTACAGGGGCGCACTGAAGCTTTCTTT. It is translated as CASRLQGRTEAFF. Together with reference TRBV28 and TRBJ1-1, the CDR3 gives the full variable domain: DVKVTQSSRYLVKRTGEKVFLECVQDMDHENMFWYRQDPGLGLRLIYFSYDVKMKEKGDIPEGYSVSREKKERFSLILESASTNQTSMYLCASRLQGRTEAFFGQGTRLTVV.

CDR3 sequence (DNA): TGTGCCAGCAGGGTGGGGGACGGGGGACAGCCCCAGCATTTT. Encoded protein: CASRVGDGGQPQHF. The chain recombines TRBV27 with TRBJ1-5; D might be TRBD1 (5 bases). From germline, CDR1 is MNHEY and CDR2 SMNVEV (reference sequence). The CDR3 runs to 14 residues. Deletions cut 6 bases from V and 7 bases from J, with 16 bases between.

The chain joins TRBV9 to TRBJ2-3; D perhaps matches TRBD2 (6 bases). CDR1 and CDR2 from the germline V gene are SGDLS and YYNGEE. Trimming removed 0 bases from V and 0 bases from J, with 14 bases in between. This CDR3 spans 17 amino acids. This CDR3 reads CASSVVAGSSSTDTQYF. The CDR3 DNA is TGTGCCAGCAGCGTAGTGGCGGGGAGTTCTAGCACAGATACGCAGTATTTT.

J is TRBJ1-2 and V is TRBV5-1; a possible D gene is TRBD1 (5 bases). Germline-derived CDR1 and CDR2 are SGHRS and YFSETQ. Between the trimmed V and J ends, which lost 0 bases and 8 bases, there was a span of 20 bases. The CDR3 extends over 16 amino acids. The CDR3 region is CASSLEGTDFPWGYTF. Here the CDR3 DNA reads TGCGCCAGCAGCTTGGAAGGGACGGACTTTCCCTGGGGCTACACCTTC.

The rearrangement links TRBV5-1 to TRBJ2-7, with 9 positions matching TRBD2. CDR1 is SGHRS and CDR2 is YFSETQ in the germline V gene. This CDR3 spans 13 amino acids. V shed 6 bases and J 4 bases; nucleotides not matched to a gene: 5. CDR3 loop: CASMAAGGYEQYF. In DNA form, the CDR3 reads TGCGCCAGCATGGCAGCGGGAGGATACGAGCAGTACTTC.

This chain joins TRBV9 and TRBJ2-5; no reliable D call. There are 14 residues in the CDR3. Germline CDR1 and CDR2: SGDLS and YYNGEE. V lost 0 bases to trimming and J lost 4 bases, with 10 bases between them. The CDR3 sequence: CASSVGVGSETQYF. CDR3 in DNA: TGTGCCAGCAGCGTAGGGGTCGGATCAGAGACCCAGTACTTC.

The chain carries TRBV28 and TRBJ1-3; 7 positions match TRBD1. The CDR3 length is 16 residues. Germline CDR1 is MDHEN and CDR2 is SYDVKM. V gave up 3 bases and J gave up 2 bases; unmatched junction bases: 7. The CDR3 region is CASSFSSQGAGNTIYF. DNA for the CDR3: TGTGCCAGCAGTTTCTCCTCTCAGGGGGCTGGAAACACCATATATTTT.

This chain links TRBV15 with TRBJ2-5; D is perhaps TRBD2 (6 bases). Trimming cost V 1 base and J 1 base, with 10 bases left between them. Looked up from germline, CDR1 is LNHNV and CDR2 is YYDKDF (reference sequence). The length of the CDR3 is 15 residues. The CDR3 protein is CATSRGRLGQETQYF. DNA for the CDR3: TGTGCCACCAGCAGAGGCCGACTAGGCCAAGAGACCCAGTACTTC. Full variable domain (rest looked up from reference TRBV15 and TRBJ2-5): DAMVIQNPRYQVTQFGKPVTLSCSQTLNHNVMYWYQQKSSQAPKLLFHYYDKDFNNEADTPDNFQSRRPNTSFCFLDIRSPGLGDTAMYLCATSRGRLGQETQYFGPGTRLLVL.

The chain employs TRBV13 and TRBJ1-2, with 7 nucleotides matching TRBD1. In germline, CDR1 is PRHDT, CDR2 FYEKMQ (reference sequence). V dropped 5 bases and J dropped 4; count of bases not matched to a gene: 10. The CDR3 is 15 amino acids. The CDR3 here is CASSINRGRGYGYTF. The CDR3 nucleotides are TGTGCCAGCAGCATAAACAGGGGACGGGGCTATGGCTACACCTTC.

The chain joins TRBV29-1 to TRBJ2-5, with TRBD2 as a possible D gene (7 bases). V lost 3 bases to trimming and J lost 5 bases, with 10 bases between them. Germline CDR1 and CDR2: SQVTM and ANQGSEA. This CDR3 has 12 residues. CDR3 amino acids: CSVEEGGETQYF. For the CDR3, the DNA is TGCAGCGTTGAGGAGGGGGGGGAGACCCAGTACTTC.

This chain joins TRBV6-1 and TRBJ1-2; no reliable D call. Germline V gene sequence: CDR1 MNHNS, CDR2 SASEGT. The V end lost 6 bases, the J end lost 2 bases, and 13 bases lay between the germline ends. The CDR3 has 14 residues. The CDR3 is CASRLMRLNYGYTF. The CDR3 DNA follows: TGTGCCAGCAGGCTCATGAGGCTCAACTATGGCTACACCTTC.

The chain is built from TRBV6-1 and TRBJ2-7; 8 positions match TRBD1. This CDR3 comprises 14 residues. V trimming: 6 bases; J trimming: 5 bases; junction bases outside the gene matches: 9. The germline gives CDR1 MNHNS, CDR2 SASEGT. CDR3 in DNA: TGTGCCAGCAGGGTCAGGGGGCAAGGCGACGAGCAGTACTTC. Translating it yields CASRVRGQGDEQYF.

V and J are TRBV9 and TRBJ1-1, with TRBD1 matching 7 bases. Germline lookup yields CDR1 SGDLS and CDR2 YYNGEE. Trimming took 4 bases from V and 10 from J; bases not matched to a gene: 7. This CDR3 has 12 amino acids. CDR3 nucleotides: TGTGCCAGCAGCCCCTCAGGGGGGCGAGCTTTCTTT. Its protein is CASSPSGGRAFF.